The T cell receptor beta chain under discussion was sequenced for a study of neurological immune-mediated disorders. Study-level points and caveats: The greatest TCR clonal expansion appeared in HTLV-1-associated myelopathy and the smallest, falling below healthy controls, in multiple sclerosis.

Unsorted libraries were derived from 2 million PBMCs stored at -80 C. This clonotype was observed a handful of times. Its antigen is unidentified. MiXCR, run by TCRdb on the 5' RACE reads, gives a single entry per CDR3 protein. The sample lists tens of thousands of distinct CDR3 sequences, 4.5% to 5.5% occurring once. Germline values: CDR1 MNHEY, CDR2 SVGAGI. This CDR3 is 18 amino acids long. Trimming took 4 bases from V and 7 from J, leaving 28 bases between them. V is TRBV6-5 and J is TRBJ2-5, with D hard to call. The TCR was taken from a man aged 30 to 39 with multiple sclerosis. Sequenced material: PBMCs. CDR3 region: CASSSAPFNDPVMATQYF. The DNA of the CDR3 is TGTGCCAGCAGTTCCGCGCCATTCAATGACCCCGTAATGGCGACCCAGTACTTC.